The present entry profiles one T cell receptor (beta chain) with its context. The record originates from a study of OX40 agonist ivuxolimab in advanced cancers. People who had autoimmune disease history or systemic immunosuppression were excluded. From germline, CDR1 is SEHNR and CDR2 FQNEAQ (reference sequence). The V and J ends lost 5 bases and 6 bases, in that order; junction bases with no gene match: 9. This CDR3 spans 14 amino acids. The protocol was immunoSEQ multiplex PCR, while the TCRdb copy is restricted to in-frame clones and leaves out a portion. Among about 37,000 clones listed, roughly 84% were seen once.

The clonotype originates from an adult with an advanced solid tumor such as melanoma, head and neck, liver or kidney cancer. This chain connects TRBV7-9 to TRBJ2-7; TRBD1 matches 8 bases. The specimen comprised CD4+ or CD8+ T cells sorted from blood, sampled in a trial of the OX40 agonist ivuxolimab. The CDR3: CASSPPDRAFEQYF. The DNA of the CDR3 is TGTGCCAGCAGCCCACCGGACAGGGCGTTCGAGCAGTACTTC. The full variable domain, in which reference TRBV7-9 and TRBJ2-7 provide the parts outside the CDR3, is DTGVSQNPRHKITKRGQNVTFRCDPISEHNRLYWYRQTLGQGPEFLTYFQNEAQLEKSRLLSDRFSAERPKGSFSTLEIQRTEQGDSAMYLCASSPPDRAFEQYFGPGTRLTVT.